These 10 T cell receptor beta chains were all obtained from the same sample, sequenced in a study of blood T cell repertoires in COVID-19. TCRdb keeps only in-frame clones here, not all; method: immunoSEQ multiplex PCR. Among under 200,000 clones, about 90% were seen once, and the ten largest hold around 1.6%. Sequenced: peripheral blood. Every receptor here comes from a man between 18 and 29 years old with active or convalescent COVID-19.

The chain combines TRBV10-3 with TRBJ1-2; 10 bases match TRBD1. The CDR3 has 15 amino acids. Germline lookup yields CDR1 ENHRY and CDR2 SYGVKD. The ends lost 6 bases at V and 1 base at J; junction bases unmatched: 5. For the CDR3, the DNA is TGTGCCATCAGGGCGGGACAGGGGAATAACTATGGCTACACCTTC. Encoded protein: CAIRAGQGNNYGYTF.

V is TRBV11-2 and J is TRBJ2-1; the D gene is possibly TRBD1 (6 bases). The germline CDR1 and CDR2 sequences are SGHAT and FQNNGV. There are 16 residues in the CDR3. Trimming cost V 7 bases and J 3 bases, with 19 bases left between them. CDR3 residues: CASTLRGGGNYNEQFF. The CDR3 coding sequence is TGTGCCAGCACCCTCCGTGGGGGCGGAAACTACAATGAGCAGTTCTTC.

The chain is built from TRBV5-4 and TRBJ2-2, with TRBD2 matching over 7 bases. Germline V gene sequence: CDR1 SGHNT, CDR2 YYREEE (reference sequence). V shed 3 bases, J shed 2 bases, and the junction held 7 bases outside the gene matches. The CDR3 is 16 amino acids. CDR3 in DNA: TGTGCCAGCAGCTCTTCAAGCGGGGCTAACACCGGGGAGCTGTTTTTT. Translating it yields CASSSSSGANTGELFF.

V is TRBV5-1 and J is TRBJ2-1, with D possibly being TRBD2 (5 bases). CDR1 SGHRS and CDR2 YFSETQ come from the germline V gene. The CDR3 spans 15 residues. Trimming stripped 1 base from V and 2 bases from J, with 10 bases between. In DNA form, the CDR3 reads TGCGCCAGCAGCTTGCGGGCCGGGACCTACAATGAGCAGTTCTTC. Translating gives CASSLRAGTYNEQFF.

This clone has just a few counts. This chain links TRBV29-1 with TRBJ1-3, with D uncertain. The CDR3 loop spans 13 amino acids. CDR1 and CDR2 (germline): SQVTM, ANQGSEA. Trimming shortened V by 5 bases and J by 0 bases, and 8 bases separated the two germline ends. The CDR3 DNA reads TGCAGCGTTCGTCAGTCCTCTGGAAACACCATATATTTT. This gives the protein CSVRQSSGNTIYF.

The CDR3 nucleotides are TGTGCCAGCACCCAGACACCGAACACTGAAGCTTTCTTT. As protein: CASTQTPNTEAFF. The rearrangement links TRBV6-5 to TRBJ1-1, with no clear D. The V gene's germline CDR1 is MNHEY and CDR2 SVGAGI. There are 13 residues in the CDR3. V lost 7 bases and J lost 1, with 10 bases in between.

CDR3 amino acids: CAWRSRGGEKLFF. DNA for the CDR3: TGTGCCTGGAGAAGCAGGGGTGGGGAAAAACTGTTTTTT. The chain couples TRBV30 to TRBJ1-4; a weak D match, TRBD1 (6 bases). This CDR3 spans 13 amino acids. The V end lost 3 bases, the J end lost 8 bases, and 13 bases lay between the germline ends. CDR1 and CDR2 (germline): GTSNPN, SVGIG (reference sequence).

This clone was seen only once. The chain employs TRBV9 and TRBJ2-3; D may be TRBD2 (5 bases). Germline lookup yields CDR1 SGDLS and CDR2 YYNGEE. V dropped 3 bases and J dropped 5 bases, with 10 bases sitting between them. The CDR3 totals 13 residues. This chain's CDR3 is CASSARTGDTQYF. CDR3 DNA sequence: TGTGCCAGCAGCGCAAGGACTGGAGATACGCAGTATTTT.

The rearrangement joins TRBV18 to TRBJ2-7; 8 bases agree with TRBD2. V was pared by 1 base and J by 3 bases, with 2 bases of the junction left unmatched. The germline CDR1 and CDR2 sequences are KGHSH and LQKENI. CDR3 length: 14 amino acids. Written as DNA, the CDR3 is TGTGCCAGCTCACCACTGGCGGGGGGCTACGAGCAGTACTTC. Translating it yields CASSPLAGGYEQYF.

The CDR3 reads CATSDLTGLRSGELFF. The CDR3 DNA is TGTGCCACCAGTGATTTGACAGGTTTACGGTCCGGGGAGCTGTTTTTT. The V gene is TRBV24-1, the J gene TRBJ2-2; perhaps TRBD1 as D (5 bases). CDR3 size: 16 residues. Germline V lookup: CDR1 KGHDR, CDR2 SFDVKD. Trimming shortened V by 0 bases and J by 6 bases, and 13 bases separated the two germline ends.